This entry features one TCR beta chain sequence. Its antigen is not identified. Tumor tissue was taken before any definitive surgery or chemotherapy was given. This specimen comes from a study of high-grade serous ovarian cancer treatment subgroups. As for the study in general: Each sample yielded on average around 7,000 unique TCR beta rearrangements from 11,000 to 15,000 reads.

Regarding the study as a whole: Same-patient tumor repertoires overlapped at roughly 0.095 to 0.85; different patients barely overlapped.

The V gene lost 6 bases and the J gene lost 8 bases, with 10 bases spanning the gap. Germline CDR1 and CDR2: DFQATT and SNEGSKA (reference sequence). The CDR3 covers 11 residues. Sequencing was performed with immunoSEQ multiplex PCR; in TCRdb, only in-frame clones are kept and a portion is missing. Of 4,100 or so clones listed, roughly 80% are singletons. The J gene is TRBJ1-4, the V gene TRBV20-1; D ambiguous. This TCR was recovered from a human donor with high-grade serous ovarian cancer. Sequenced: tumor tissue. Here the CDR3 reads CSAWSTEKLFF. Here the CDR3 DNA reads TGCAGTGCCTGGAGTACAGAAAAACTGTTTTTT.